A selection of T cell receptor beta chains follows, all from one sample in a study of persistence of HIV-infected CD4 T cells. Repertoires were generated with immunoSEQ multiplex PCR, while TCRdb's copy carries only in-frame clones and drops some. The data hold 37,000 or so clones, with less than 90% observed a single time. For these receptors, no antigen is known. The starting material was CD4+ T cells sorted from PBMCs after roughly 19-hour stimulation, obtained from a patient who received antiretroviral therapy. The receptor set was obtained from an adult man with HIV who was CMV-seropositive. The conserved cysteine and the conserved F or W are not part of the CDR3 here. D genes are given only for firm matches.

ASSLDRRFNQPQH,TRBV27,.,TRBJ1-5
ATSRGRQGQGAF,TRBV15,TRBD1,TRBJ1-1
ASSVQGKEPQH,TRBV10-2,.,TRBJ1-5
AISEHPGAAGEKLF,TRBV10-3,.,TRBJ1-4
ASSQQRNTEAF,TRBV2,.,TRBJ1-1
ATSEGGSGKNIQY,TRBV24-1,.,TRBJ2-4
ASASDFRSGANVLT,TRBV2,.,TRBJ2-6
ASSYSKGEGTDTQY,TRBV6-7,.,TRBJ2-3
ASSVGERKGTLH,TRBV9,.,TRBJ1-6
ASSIMTGRPANEQF,TRBV27,.,TRBJ2-1
ASSQSGPQETQY,TRBV18,.,TRBJ2-5
ASSLETERNTIY,TRBV28,.,TRBJ1-3
ASQRGQHQPQH,TRBV6-5,.,TRBJ1-5
ASSEMGNSNQPQH,TRBV2,.,TRBJ1-5
ASSYAGRHSPLH,TRBV6-5,.,TRBJ1-6
ASSFSGQESAPLH,TRBV5-1,TRBD1,TRBJ1-6
ASSQDMGLAAYNEQF,TRBV4-1,TRBD2,TRBJ2-1
ASSLRPGQGIKNTEAF,TRBV7-3,TRBD1,TRBJ1-1
ASSFRVPGYEQY,TRBV28,.,TRBJ2-7
ASHPSGGGTMKKQF,TRBV2,TRBD2,TRBJ2-1
ASGFCPMTGCKDEQY,TRBV12-5,TRBD1,TRBJ2-7
ASRGQGMTEAF,TRBV6-1,TRBD1,TRBJ1-1
ASSEGRVAGEQY,TRBV25-1,TRBD2,TRBJ2-7
ASIRSNTEAF,TRBV12-3/TRBV12-4,.,TRBJ1-1
ASSRTTDTQY,TRBV3-1/TRBV3-2,.,TRBJ2-3
ASNPGTGGNEQY,TRBV18,TRBD1,TRBJ2-7
ASSPRTVNEKLF,TRBV7-2,.,TRBJ1-4
ASSHAGPEQY,TRBV6-5,.,TRBJ2-7
ATSDGRTPNYGYT,TRBV24-1,.,TRBJ1-2
ATSRGWTGGAYEQY,TRBV15,TRBD1,TRBJ2-7
ASSYSTRGRGEKLF,TRBV6-5,.,TRBJ1-4
ASIPGGSGGYGYT,TRBV6-5,.,TRBJ1-2
ASSQAAGVGTDTQY,TRBV4-1,TRBD2,TRBJ2-3